The T cell receptor beta chain under discussion was sequenced for a study of blood T cell repertoires in COVID-19. V was pared by 1 base and J by 2 bases, with 17 bases between. This CDR3 is built from 17 residues. Germline V CDR1 and CDR2: WSHSY, SAAADI. Sequencing was performed with immunoSEQ multiplex PCR; in TCRdb, only in-frame clones are kept and a portion is missing. The sample has 230,000 or so clones, approximately 84% seen once. The specimen was PBMCs or T cells enriched from blood (not recorded which). The clonotype was recovered from a woman in her 50s who had been exposed to COVID-19. This rearrangement joins TRBV10-2 to TRBJ1-2; tentative D call: TRBD1 (6 bases). The CDR3 nucleotides read TGCGCCAGCAGTGAGTTAGGGATGAGCAGGGGAAACTATGGCTACACCTTC. Translating it yields CASSELGMSRGNYGYTF.